The T cell receptor beta chain described here comes from a study of identical twins. Through template switching, a universal primer site was introduced, and the cDNA contained unique molecular identifiers. TCRdb independently ran MiXCR on the 5' RACE reads; one entry per CDR3 protein. The repertoire has about 500,000 distinct CDR3 sequences, about 13% of them found once; the top ten carry 0.8% to 1%. The CDR3 extends over 15 amino acids. Germline V gene data show CDR1 as SQVTM and CDR2 as ANQGSEA. With 6 bases clipped from V and 2 bases from J, the junction kept 10 bases outside the gene matches. Note on this clonotype: What it binds is unknown.

Findings and limits, study-wide: Out-of-frame alpha sequences common to twins were enriched for low generation probability. The models gave estimates that fell short of the out-of-frame TCR alpha sharing seen in monozygotic twins.

Everyone who donated was a healthy Caucasian. These data are also associated with another study on yellow fever vaccine responses in identical twins.

The sequenced sample consisted of CD4+ T cells sorted from blood. The receptor was derived from a woman aged 18-35 years in good health. The rearrangement joins TRBV29-1 to TRBJ2-3; TRBD1 aligns across 8 bases. The CDR3 protein is CSVTKGTGHTDTQYF. CDR3 nucleotide sequence: TGCAGCGTGACTAAAGGGACAGGACACACAGATACGCAGTATTTT.